This TCR beta chain was captured in a study of early T cells in non-severe SARS-CoV-2 infection. Turning to the study itself: Sequencing was performed on bulk RNA from unsorted whole blood, leaving chains unpaired.

At least ten counts were recorded for this clonotype. Its antigen is unidentified. General study results and limits: VDJdb-based matching was biased toward anti-spike CD8 responses and missed private and CD4 specificities.

Germline V gene sequence: CDR1 SGHTA, CDR2 FQGTGA. J lost 6 bases, V lost 4 bases, and 1 base had no gene match. CDR3 length: 14 amino acids. Researchers tagged individual cDNA molecules with unique molecular identifiers. A single record per CDR3 protein comes from TCRdb applying MiXCR to the 5' RACE reads. The data contain about 50,000 distinct CDR3 sequences, roughly 9.3% of them seen just once; the ten biggest clones take up more than 13%. The sequencing sample was made of whole blood. The receptor's source is an adult who was a healthcare worker with PCR-confirmed SARS-CoV-2 infection or an uninfected control (not recorded which). The chain recombines TRBV7-3 with TRBJ1-6, with 9 nucleotides matching TRBD1. CDR3 sequence: CASSSTGGNSPLHF. CDR3 DNA sequence: TGTGCCAGCAGCTCGACAGGGGGTAATTCACCCCTCCACTTT.